This record looks at one TCR beta chain sequence and its context. CDR3 length: 15 amino acids. From germline, CDR1 is SGHVS and CDR2 FNYEAQ. Trimming removed 5 bases at V and 0 bases at J, with 13 bases between. This record comes from a study of blood T cell repertoires in COVID-19. Study-wide context: Sites across the United States, Italy and Spain contributed samples from acute and convalescent COVID-19.

Cohort placement rested on clinical history that participants reported themselves. Assay used: immunoSEQ multiplex PCR; TCRdb lists only in-frame clones, some missing. The repertoire consists of more than 250,000 clones, with 70% to 90% occurring once and the leading ten covering around 6%. This sequence originates from a woman aged 25 to 45 who had recovered from COVID-19. The chain is built from TRBV7-6 and TRBJ1-1; weak D call: TRBD1 (5 bases). Sequencing used PBMCs or T cells enriched from blood (not recorded which). The CDR3 nucleotides are TGTGCCAGCAGCCTAGGGGCCGGGGTGAACACTGAAGCTTTCTTT. This translates into CASSLGAGVNTEAFF.